These 26 T cell receptor beta chains originate from one sample sequenced in a study of blood T cell repertoires in COVID-19. Measured with immunoSEQ multiplex PCR; TCRdb has only the in-frame clones, and not every one. The sample lists around 480,000 clones; roughly 88% were seen once. The source material was peripheral blood. These receptors all come from a woman in her 50s with COVID-19, enrolled during active disease.

A single count supports this clone. J is TRBJ2-7 and V is TRBV9, with D tentatively TRBD1 (6 bases). The germline V gene encodes CDR1 SGDLS and CDR2 YYNGEE. Trimming cost V 0 bases and J 6 bases, with 10 bases left between them. CDR3 length: 13 amino acids. Here the CDR3 DNA reads TGTGCCAGCAGCGTAGACAGGGCGGCCGAGCAGTACTTC. It specifies CASSVDRAAEQYF.

This clone was counted between two and nine times. The rearrangement links TRBV29-1 to TRBJ1-1, with D unclear. Germline CDR1 reads SQVTM; CDR2 reads ANQGSEA. The germline V and J ends were trimmed by 7 bases and 1 base, with 13 bases remaining between them. The CDR3 spans 13 residues. In DNA form, the CDR3 reads TGCAGCGCAGACGGGGAAACGAACACTGAAGCTTTCTTT. It translates to CSADGETNTEAFF.

V usage is TRBV7-2 and J usage is TRBJ1-6; D not certain. Looked up from germline, CDR1 is SGHTA and CDR2 is FQGNSA. Trimming took 5 bases from V and 7 from J, leaving 12 bases between them. The CDR3 extends over 14 amino acids. CDR3 nucleotide sequence: TGTGCCAGCAGCCGGGTCCTGAGAAATTCACCCCTCCACTTT. It translates to CASSRVLRNSPLHF.

In its sample, this clone was seen once. This sample also contains other DNA sequences that code for the same CDR3. The gene calls are TRBV30 and TRBJ1-5; a possible D gene is TRBD1 (5 bases). CDR3 length: 13 amino acids. Deletions cut 0 bases from V and 4 bases from J, with 7 bases between. Germline V gives CDR1 GTSNPN, CDR2 SVGIG (reference sequence). CDR3 amino acids: CAWSVQGNQPQHF. CDR3 DNA sequence: TGTGCCTGGAGTGTCCAGGGTAATCAGCCCCAGCATTTT. The complete variable domain, with remaining parts taken from reference TRBV30 and TRBJ1-5, reads SQTIHQWPATLVQPVGSPLSLECTVEGTSNPNLYWYRQAAGRGLQLLFYSVGIGQISSEVPQNLSASRPQDRQFILSSKKLLLSDSGFYLCAWSVQGNQPQHFGDGTRLSIL.

This clone was counted only a few times. The genes are TRBV19 and TRBJ1-3; maybe TRBD1 (5 bases). Germline V gene sequence: CDR1 LNHDA, CDR2 SQIVND (reference sequence). Trimming pared 6 bases from V and 3 bases from J, leaving 15 bases between. CDR3 size: 15 residues. The CDR3 DNA reads TGTGCCAGTAGAAAGGGGCTGGCGTTTGGAAACACCATATATTTT. This encodes CASRKGLAFGNTIYF.

The chain joins TRBV5-4 to TRBJ2-2; D not certain. Germline V gene data show CDR1 as SGHNT and CDR2 as YYREEE (reference sequence). The CDR3 runs to 14 residues. The V gene lost 0 bases and the J gene lost 5 bases, with 8 bases spanning the gap. Here the CDR3 reads CASSLGAQTGELFF. The CDR3 coding sequence is TGTGCCAGCAGCTTGGGGGCACAGACCGGGGAGCTGTTTTTT.

The rearrangement links TRBV24-1 to TRBJ2-3; no definite D call. CDR1 KGHDR and CDR2 SFDVKD come from the germline V gene. Trimming shortened V by 0 bases and J by 4 bases, and 10 bases separated the two germline ends. The CDR3 loop spans 15 amino acids. The CDR3 sequence: CATSDLDVSADTQYF. CDR3 DNA sequence: TGTGCCACCAGTGATTTGGACGTAAGCGCAGATACGCAGTATTTT.

This chain joins TRBV10-2 and TRBJ1-2; weak D call: TRBD1 (5 bases). The CDR3 spans 15 residues. Deletions cut 3 bases from V and 2 bases from J, with 13 bases between. The germline V gene has CDR1 WSHSY and CDR2 SAAADI. The CDR3 sequence: CASSEGAGVNYGYTF. The CDR3 nucleotides read TGCGCCAGCAGTGAAGGGGCAGGAGTAAACTATGGCTACACCTTC.

This clone was observed a few times. CDR3 sequence reads: CASSLGTGVVEKLFF. The DNA for the CDR3 is TGTGCCAGCAGCCTTGGGACAGGGGTGGTAGAAAAACTGTTTTTT. This chain links TRBV3-1 (or the pseudogene TRBV3-2) with TRBJ1-4; 10 bases match TRBD1. Germline trimming cut 4 bases from V and 8 bases from J; bases unmatched to any gene: 7. The CDR3 runs 15 residues. CDR1 LGHDT and CDR2 YNNKEL come from the germline V gene (reference sequence).

The chain recombines TRBV19 with TRBJ2-1; 7 bases align to TRBD1. CDR3 length: 15 residues. Germline loops: CDR1 LNHDA, CDR2 SQIVND (reference sequence). After removal of 6 bases from V and 6 bases from J, the junction contained 11 bases not matched to a gene. The CDR3 reads CASRKQGISTNEQFF. In DNA, the CDR3 is TGTGCCAGTAGAAAACAGGGGATCAGCACCAATGAGCAGTTCTTC.

This clone appeared once. The gene calls are TRBV5-1 and TRBJ1-1; D gene ambiguous. CDR1 and CDR2 from the germline V gene are SGHRS and YFSETQ. The CDR3 consists of 13 residues. Between the trimmed V and J ends, which lost 0 bases and 5 bases, there was a span of 8 bases. CDR3 loop: CASSLVGKTEAFF. DNA of the CDR3: TGCGCCAGCAGCTTGGTCGGGAAGACTGAAGCTTTCTTT.

Worth noting for this clone: The junction does not match germline at one end; this may be a read error. The V gene is TRBV7-2, the J gene TRBJ2-5, with TRBD2 identical over 7 bases. The V gene's germline CDR1 is SGHTA and CDR2 FQGNSA. The length of the CDR3 is 14 residues. In DNA form, the CDR3 reads TGTGCCAGCAGCCTCGGGGGGAGTCAAGTGACCCAGTACTTC. This translates into CASSLGGSQVTQYF.

This chain joins TRBV10-3 and TRBJ1-3, with D unclear. Trimming took 3 bases from V and 0 from J, leaving 9 bases between them. Germline CDR1 and CDR2: ENHRY and SYGVKD. The CDR3 runs 15 residues. In nucleotides, the CDR3 is TGTGCCATCAGTGATACGGTTTCCTCTGGAAACACCATATATTTT. Encoded protein: CAISDTVSSGNTIYF.

The chain recombines TRBV5-1 with TRBJ1-1; 8 bases map to TRBD1. This CDR3 has 14 residues. The germline V gene encodes CDR1 SGHRS and CDR2 YFSETQ. Trimming at V came to 1 base and at J to 3 bases, leaving 2 bases not matched to a gene. The DNA for the CDR3 is TGCGCCAGCAGCTTGCTACAGGGGGACACTGAAGCTTTCTTT. It yields the protein CASSLLQGDTEAFF. The whole variable domain, remainder taken from reference TRBV5-1 and TRBJ1-1, is KAGVTQTPRYLIKTRGQQVTLSCSPISGHRSVSWYQQTPGQGLQFLFEYFSETQRNKGNFPGRFSGRQFSNSRSEMNVSTLELGDSALYLCASSLLQGDTEAFFGQGTRLTVV.

V is TRBV5-4 and J is TRBJ2-3; TRBD2 matches 14 bases. Germline V lookup: CDR1 SGHNT, CDR2 YYREEE (reference sequence). Unmatched junction bases numbered 7, after V lost 4 bases and J lost 6 bases. The CDR3 length is 16 residues. The CDR3 loop is CASSPGLAGVADTQYF. The CDR3 nucleotides read TGTGCCAGCAGCCCGGGACTAGCGGGGGTCGCTGATACGCAGTATTTT.

The sample holds one count of this clone. The chain employs TRBV11-1 and TRBJ1-2; D possibly corresponds to TRBD1 (6 bases). The V end was cut by 1 base, the J end by 4 bases, with 13 bases between. This CDR3 has 15 residues. The germline V gene encodes CDR1 SGHAT and CDR2 FQDESV (reference sequence). DNA of the CDR3: TGTGCCAGCAGCTTAGATTTTTGGGACACCTATGGCTACACCTTC. It yields the protein CASSLDFWDTYGYTF. Looking up the rest from reference TRBV11-1 and TRBJ1-2 gives the full variable domain: EAEVAQSPRYKITEKSQAVAFWCDPISGHATLYWYRQILGQGPELLVQFQDESVVDDSQLPKDRFSAERLKGVDSTLKIQPAELGDSAMYLCASSLDFWDTYGYTFGSGTRLTVV.

This chain connects TRBV20-1 to TRBJ1-2; no reliable D call. This CDR3 region has 11 residues. Germline CDR1 reads DFQATT; CDR2 reads SNEGSKA (reference sequence). V lost 3 bases and J lost 7, with 9 bases in between. CDR3: CSASAGIGYTF. DNA for the CDR3: TGCAGTGCTAGTGCGGGGATTGGCTACACCTTC.

The J gene is TRBJ1-1, the V gene TRBV27, with 8 bases aligning to TRBD1. J was trimmed by 0 bases and V by 7 bases; bases with no gene match: 4. This CDR3 has 14 residues. Germline CDR1 reads MNHEY; CDR2 reads SMNVEV (reference sequence). The CDR3 bases are TGTGCCAGCATTTGGGACAGGTTGAACACTGAAGCTTTCTTT. Its translation is CASIWDRLNTEAFF.

CDR3 sequence reads: CASSPTGGRSYEQYF. CDR3 in DNA: TGCGCCAGCAGTCCTACCGGGGGGAGATCCTACGAGCAGTACTTC. The chain recombines TRBV10-2 with TRBJ2-7; 7 bases are a match to TRBD2. The CDR3 contains 15 residues. Per the germline V gene, CDR1 is WSHSY and CDR2 is SAAADI. V lost 5 bases to trimming and J lost 1 base; unmatched junction nucleotides: 8.

Only one count was recorded for this clone. V usage is TRBV6-2 or TRBV6-3 and J usage is TRBJ1-3; D is ambiguous. V was pared by 5 bases and J by 3 bases, with 23 bases between. Germline CDR1 reads MNHEY; CDR2 reads SVGEGT. The CDR3 runs 18 residues. The CDR3 is CASSLPLVSGLIGNTIYF. In nucleotides, the CDR3 is TGTGCCAGCAGTCTACCCCTCGTTTCCGGGTTGATTGGAAACACCATATATTTT.

The rearrangement joins TRBV7-6 to TRBJ1-3; no clear D gene. Germline V gives CDR1 SGHVS, CDR2 FNYEAQ. The CDR3 covers 15 residues. The V end was cut by 5 bases, the J end by 0 bases, with 11 bases between. Written as DNA, the CDR3 is TGTGCCAGCAGCCCCGTTCGGTCCTCTGGAAACACCATATATTTT. Residues: CASSPVRSSGNTIYF.

V usage is TRBV5-6 and J usage is TRBJ1-2; maybe TRBD1 (5 bases). The CDR3 totals 15 residues. The V end lost 4 bases, the J end lost 2 bases, and 15 bases lay between the germline ends. Germline assignment: CDR1 SGHDT and CDR2 YYEEEE. The CDR3 coding sequence is TGTGCCAGCAGCCTAGGGGAGGGCGGCAACTATGGCTACACCTTC. Residues: CASSLGEGGNYGYTF.

The chain combines TRBV9 with TRBJ2-2; TRBD2 matches at 9 bases. Germline loops: CDR1 SGDLS, CDR2 YYNGEE. V lost 4 bases, J lost 2 bases, and 15 bases stayed unmatched. The CDR3 sequence is 19 residues long. The CDR3 bases are TGTGCCAGCAGCCCCGGGACTAGCCCTTTTCTCACCAACACCGGGGAGCTGTTTTTT. As protein: CASSPGTSPFLTNTGELFF.

This rearrangement joins TRBV7-9 to TRBJ2-7; D ambiguous. With 4 bases removed from V and 5 bases from J, the gap between germline ends came to 18 bases. The CDR3 sequence is 15 residues long. Germline V gene sequence: CDR1 SEHNR, CDR2 FQNEAQ (reference sequence). This chain's CDR3 is CASSSQPRGRNEQYF. The DNA of the CDR3 is TGTGCCAGCAGCTCCCAACCCCGAGGCCGAAACGAGCAGTACTTC.

The V gene is TRBV18, the J gene TRBJ1-2; D is perhaps TRBD1 (5 bases). The CDR3 loop spans 13 amino acids. Germline-derived CDR1 and CDR2 are KGHSH and LQKENI. Trimming removed 3 bases from V and 4 bases from J, with 9 bases in between. The CDR3 bases are TGTGCCAGCTCACCTACGGACACCTATGGCTACACCTTC. Translated, it gives CASSPTDTYGYTF.

This clone occurred once. The V gene is TRBV5-1, the J gene TRBJ1-2, with TRBD1 matching over 9 bases. V was clipped by 0 bases and J by 8 bases; unmatched bases: 8. CDR3 length: 15 amino acids. CDR1 and CDR2 from the germline V gene are SGHRS and YFSETQ. CDR3: CASSLGLGQGHGYTF. The CDR3 nucleotides are TGCGCCAGCAGCTTGGGTCTGGGACAGGGACACGGCTACACCTTC.